A selection of T cell receptor beta chains follows, all from one sample in a study of blood T cell repertoires in COVID-19. Sequenced by immunoSEQ multiplex PCR; TCRdb stores in-frame clones only, minus some. This sample has 300,000 to 350,000 clones; about 83% occur once, and the top ten carry 2.5% to 3%. Sequencing input: peripheral blood. Receptors originate from a man younger than 40 with active or convalescent COVID-19. CDR3s include the opening cysteine and the closing phenylalanine or tryptophan. D genes are given only for firm matches. Clone size, where shown, is once, few, many, or a class for clones that have expanded.

length: 13
V: TRBV6-5
size: -
J: TRBJ2-7
D: -
CDR3: CASRRPPSGEQYF
DNA: TGTGCCAGCCGCAGGCCCCCCTCGGGGGAGCAGTACTTC

length: 15
V: TRBV6-1
size: -
J: TRBJ1-5
D: TRBD1
CDR3: CASSESGGGNQPQHF
DNA: TGTGCCAGCAGTGAATCAGGGGGCGGCAATCAGCCCCAGCATTTT

length: 15
V: TRBV5-1
size: -
J: TRBJ1-5
D: -
CDR3: CASSLGGLGNQPQHF
DNA: TGCGCCAGCAGCTTGGGGGGGCTGGGGAATCAGCCCCAGCATTTT

length: 19
V: TRBV4-3
size: -
J: TRBJ2-7
D: TRBD1
CDR3: CASSQDGRLGRTGEDEQYF
DNA: TGCGCCAGCAGCCAAGATGGTCGACTAGGTAGGACAGGGGAGGACGAGCAGTACTTC

length: 16
V: TRBV29-1
size: -
J: TRBJ1-1
D: TRBD1
CDR3: CSVGVSGTGLGTEAFF
DNA: TGCAGCGTTGGGGTATCCGGGACAGGGCTCGGAACTGAAGCTTTCTTT

length: 16
V: TRBV4-3
size: -
J: TRBJ1-1
D: -
CDR3: CASSQEGLGASTEAFF
DNA: TGCGCCAGCAGCCAAGAGGGTCTGGGGGCGAGTACTGAAGCTTTCTTT

length: 16
V: TRBV16
size: -
J: TRBJ1-1
D: -
CDR3: CASRQTRTALNTEAFF
DNA: TGTGCCAGCAGGCAAACCCGGACAGCATTGAACACTGAAGCTTTCTTT

length: 15
V: TRBV25-1
size: -
J: TRBJ1-2
D: TRBD1
CDR3: CASSEEGGAIRGYTF
DNA: TGTGCCAGCAGTGAAGAAGGGGGCGCAATAAGGGGCTACACCTTC

length: 15
V: TRBV5-1
size: many
J: TRBJ2-3
D: -
CDR3: CASSFQAGATDTQYF
DNA: TGCGCCAGCAGCTTTCAGGCAGGGGCCACAGATACGCAGTATTTT

length: 11
V: TRBV5-1
size: -
J: TRBJ2-2
D: -
CDR3: CASSFIGELFF
DNA: TGCGCCAGCAGCTTCATCGGGGAGCTGTTTTTT

length: 15
V: TRBV15
size: -
J: TRBJ1-4
D: -
CDR3: CATSSSTGTNEKLFF
DNA: TGTGCCACCAGCAGCTCAACAGGAACTAATGAAAAACTGTTTTTT

length: 14
V: TRBV5-6
size: -
J: TRBJ1-5
D: -
CDR3: CASFTGLSGDTQHF
DNA: TGTGCCAGCTTTACCGGTCTCTCCGGAGATACGCAGCATTTT

length: 16
V: TRBV6-5
size: -
J: TRBJ2-7
D: TRBD2
CDR3: CASSYRRGGLSYEQYF
DNA: TGTGCCAGCAGTTACAGGCGCGGGGGGCTCTCCTACGAGCAGTACTTC

length: 14
V: TRBV19
size: -
J: TRBJ1-1
D: -
CDR3: CASSIGGARTEAFF
DNA: TGTGCCAGTAGTATAGGCGGGGCCCGCACTGAAGCTTTCTTT

length: 16
V: TRBV14
size: -
J: TRBJ2-5
D: TRBD2
CDR3: CASSQVTASGVETQYF
DNA: TGTGCCAGCAGCCAAGTAACGGCTAGCGGGGTAGAGACCCAGTACTTC

length: 15
V: TRBV2
size: few
J: TRBJ1-2
D: TRBD1
CDR3: CASTGRDRGNYGYTF
DNA: TGTGCCAGCACCGGCCGGGACAGGGGGAACTATGGCTACACCTTC

length: 15
V: TRBV15
size: -
J: TRBJ2-3
D: -
CDR3: CATSRLGISPDTQYF
DNA: TGTGCCACCAGCAGACTCGGTATTAGCCCAGATACGCAGTATTTT

length: 16
V: TRBV19
size: once
J: TRBJ1-3
D: -
CDR3: CASSILAGVSGNTIYF
DNA: TGTGCCAGTAGTATACTGGCCGGGGTGAGCGGAAACACCATATATTTT

length: 15
V: TRBV3-1/TRBV3-2
size: -
J: TRBJ2-7
D: TRBD2
CDR3: CASSKQTSGSHEQYF
DNA: TGTGCCAGCAGCAAGCAGACTAGCGGGAGCCACGAGCAGTACTTC

length: 14
V: TRBV6-2/TRBV6-3
size: -
J: TRBJ2-3
D: -
CDR3: CASRRSPGTDTQYF
DNA: TGTGCCAGCCGCCGGTCTCCGGGCACAGATACGCAGTATTTT

length: 14
V: TRBV7-8
size: -
J: TRBJ2-7
D: -
CDR3: CASSFNQGGYEQYF
DNA: TGTGCCAGCAGCTTTAATCAGGGAGGCTACGAGCAGTACTTC

length: 15
V: TRBV4-2
size: -
J: TRBJ2-5
D: -
CDR3: CASSQDRRGQETQYF
DNA: TGTGCCAGCAGCCAAGATAGGCGGGGCCAAGAGACCCAGTACTTC

length: 15
V: TRBV6-2/TRBV6-3
size: -
J: TRBJ2-1
D: -
CDR3: CASSSGGGTFNEQFF
DNA: TGTGCCAGCAGTTCCGGAGGAGGAACTTTCAATGAGCAGTTCTTC

length: 17
V: TRBV4-3
size: -
J: TRBJ1-2
D: TRBD1
CDR3: CASSQAYRMTGNYGYTF
DNA: TGCGCCAGCAGCCAAGCTTACCGTATGACAGGGAACTATGGCTACACCTTC

length: 16
V: TRBV12-1
size: -
J: TRBJ2-5
D: -
CDR3: CASSSPGLAGVKTQYF
DNA: TGTGCCAGCAGCTCCCCGGGACTAGCGGGGGTAAAGACCCAGTACTTC

length: 15
V: TRBV3-1/TRBV3-2
size: -
J: TRBJ2-1
D: TRBD1
CDR3: CASSPGTGEYNEQFF
DNA: TGTGCCAGCAGTCCCGGGACAGGGGAATACAATGAGCAGTTCTTC

length: 16
V: TRBV24-1
size: few
J: TRBJ2-7
D: -
CDR3: CATSDLRGHPNYEQYF
DNA: TGTGCCACCAGTGATTTGCGAGGACACCCGAATTACGAGCAGTACTTC

length: 15
V: TRBV9
size: -
J: TRBJ1-6
D: -
CDR3: CASIRMGRGYSPLHF
DNA: TGTGCCAGCATCCGTATGGGGAGGGGCTATTCACCCCTCCACTTT

length: 14
V: TRBV19
size: -
J: TRBJ2-5
D: TRBD1
CDR3: CASRDRGYTETQYF
DNA: TGTGCCAGCCGGGACAGGGGTTACACGGAGACCCAGTACTTC

length: 15
V: TRBV5-1
size: few
J: TRBJ2-5
D: TRBD1
CDR3: CASSLQTGVRETQYF
DNA: TGCGCCAGCAGTTTGCAGACAGGGGTGCGAGAGACCCAGTACTTC

length: 17
V: TRBV20-1
size: -
J: TRBJ2-3
D: TRBD2
CDR3: CSASTTDTSGRTDTQYF
DNA: TGCAGTGCTAGTACGACCGATACTAGCGGGAGAACAGATACGCAGTATTTT

length: 14
V: TRBV4-2
size: -
J: TRBJ2-7
D: -
CDR3: CASSRYSGEYEQYF
DNA: TGTGCCAGCAGCCGGTATTCGGGGGAATACGAGCAGTACTTC

length: 16
V: TRBV6-6
size: few
J: TRBJ1-4
D: -
CDR3: CASSSAAGATNEKLFF
DNA: TGTGCCAGCAGTTCCGCGGCAGGGGCAACTAATGAAAAACTGTTTTTT